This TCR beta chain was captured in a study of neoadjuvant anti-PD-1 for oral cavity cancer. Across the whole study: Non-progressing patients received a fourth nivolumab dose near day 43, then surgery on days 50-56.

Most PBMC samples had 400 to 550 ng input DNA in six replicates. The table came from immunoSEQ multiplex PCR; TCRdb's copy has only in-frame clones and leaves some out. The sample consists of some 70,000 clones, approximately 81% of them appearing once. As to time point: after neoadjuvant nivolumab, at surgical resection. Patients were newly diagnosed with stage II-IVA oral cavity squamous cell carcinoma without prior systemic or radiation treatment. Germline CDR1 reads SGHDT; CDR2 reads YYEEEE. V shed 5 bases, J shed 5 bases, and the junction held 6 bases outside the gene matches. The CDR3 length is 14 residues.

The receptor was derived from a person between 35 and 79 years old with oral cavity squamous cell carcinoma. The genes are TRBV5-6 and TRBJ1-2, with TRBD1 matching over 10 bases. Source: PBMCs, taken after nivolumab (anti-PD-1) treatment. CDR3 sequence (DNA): TGTGCCAGCAGACCGACAGGGGGCCGGTATGGCTACACCTTC. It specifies CASRPTGGRYGYTF.